This TCR beta chain was profiled in a study of blood T cell repertoires in COVID-19. TCRdb's copy holds only in-frame clones and misses some; the assay was immunoSEQ multiplex PCR. The repertoire holds roughly 95,000 clones, with under 85% as singletons. The receptor was derived from a human donor in a cohort sampled during active COVID-19. Sequencing input: peripheral blood.

The CDR3 protein is CASSSGLAGGVNTGELFF. The CDR3 DNA follows: TGTGCCAGCAGCTCAGGCCTAGCGGGGGGCGTGAACACCGGGGAGCTGTTTTTT. The gene calls are TRBV7-9 and TRBJ2-2; 11 bases fit TRBD2. The CDR3 is 18 residues long. Germline V lookup: CDR1 SEHNR, CDR2 FQNEAQ (reference sequence). V lost 4 bases and J lost 1; bases outside the gene matches: 8.